The rows below give T cell receptor beta chains drawn from one sample of a study of blood T cell repertoires in COVID-19. Only in-frame clones appear in the TCRdb table, and some are missing; sequencing was by immunoSEQ multiplex PCR. Here the sample spans a few hundred thousand clones, around 85% being singletons. The sequenced sample was PBMCs or T cells enriched from blood (not recorded which). The receptors come from a woman aged 45-65 years who had recovered from COVID-19. Each CDR3 is given with its conserved first and last residue. Each record gives: V gene, D gene, clone size, J gene, CDR3 protein, CDR3 DNA. D genes are given only for firm matches. Only some rows state a clone size, as once, few, many or a class for expanded clones.

v_gene: TRBV10-3; d_gene: NA; abundance: NA; j_gene: TRBJ1-6; CDR3aa: CAISEVGGYFNSPLHF; CDR3nt: TGTGCCATCAGTGAGGTGGGGGGTTACTTTAATTCACCCCTCCACTTT
v_gene: TRBV10-1; d_gene: NA; abundance: NA; j_gene: TRBJ1-1; CDR3aa: CASSRGFAEAFF; CDR3nt: TGCGCCAGCAGCAGGGGATTCGCTGAAGCTTTCTTT
v_gene: TRBV27; d_gene: NA; abundance: NA; j_gene: TRBJ1-1; CDR3aa: CASKPGLNTEAFF; CDR3nt: TGTGCCAGCAAACCAGGCCTGAACACTGAAGCTTTCTTT
v_gene: TRBV28; d_gene: NA; abundance: NA; j_gene: TRBJ1-1; CDR3aa: CASSSRGENTEAFF; CDR3nt: TGTGCCAGCTCCTCCCGCGGGGAGAACACTGAAGCTTTCTTT
v_gene: TRBV7-9; d_gene: NA; abundance: NA; j_gene: TRBJ2-3; CDR3aa: CASRPRFAQGTQYF; CDR3nt: TGTGCCAGCAGACCACGATTCGCCCAGGGGACGCAGTATTTT
v_gene: TRBV4-1; d_gene: TRBD1; abundance: NA; j_gene: TRBJ2-3; CDR3aa: CASSPGQGGTDTQYF; CDR3nt: TGCGCCAGCAGCCCGGGACAGGGAGGCACAGATACGCAGTATTTT
v_gene: TRBV7-8; d_gene: NA; abundance: NA; j_gene: TRBJ1-2; CDR3aa: CASSASKLYGYTF; CDR3nt: TGTGCCAGCAGCGCCTCGAAGCTCTATGGCTACACCTTC
v_gene: TRBV7-3; d_gene: NA; abundance: once; j_gene: TRBJ2-7; CDR3aa: CASSSQPGGGAEQYF; CDR3nt: TGTGCCAGCAGCTCCCAACCGGGTGGGGGGGCCGAGCAGTACTTC
v_gene: TRBV3-1/TRBV3-2; d_gene: TRBD2; abundance: NA; j_gene: TRBJ2-7; CDR3aa: CASSHPPGGGRPYEQYF; CDR3nt: TGTGCCAGCAGCCATCCTCCCGGCGGGGGTCGGCCTTACGAGCAGTACTTC
v_gene: TRBV9; d_gene: TRBD1; abundance: NA; j_gene: TRBJ1-1; CDR3aa: CASSARQGSLNTEAFF; CDR3nt: TGTGCCAGCAGCGCAAGACAGGGCAGCTTGAACACTGAAGCTTTCTTT
v_gene: TRBV2; d_gene: TRBD1; abundance: NA; j_gene: TRBJ1-1; CDR3aa: CASSEAPQGRNTEAFF; CDR3nt: TGTGCCAGCAGTGAAGCTCCACAGGGGAGGAACACTGAAGCTTTCTTT
v_gene: TRBV5-1; d_gene: TRBD2; abundance: NA; j_gene: TRBJ2-1; CDR3aa: CASSFSTSGRMDNEQFF; CDR3nt: TGCGCCAGCAGCTTTTCGACTAGCGGGAGGATGGACAATGAGCAGTTCTTC
v_gene: TRBV7-2; d_gene: NA; abundance: NA; j_gene: TRBJ2-7; CDR3aa: CASTLRGVSYEQYF; CDR3nt: TGTGCCAGCACCCTGCGCGGTGTCTCCTACGAGCAGTACTTC
v_gene: TRBV28; d_gene: NA; abundance: NA; j_gene: TRBJ1-2; CDR3aa: CASSLDPTGRAGYTF; CDR3nt: TGTGCCAGCAGTTTAGACCCTACAGGGCGGGCGGGCTACACCTTC
v_gene: TRBV18; d_gene: TRBD2; abundance: NA; j_gene: TRBJ2-1; CDR3aa: CASSLGLAGGLGNEQFF; CDR3nt: TGTGCCAGCTCACTCGGACTAGCGGGAGGGCTAGGCAATGAGCAGTTCTTC